This TCR beta chain was identified during a study of T cell clonotyping in hematopoietic cell transplantation. The table came from immunoSEQ multiplex PCR; TCRdb's copy has only in-frame clones and leaves some out. Among more than 65,000 clones listed, approximately 94% were seen once. This CDR3 is built from 14 residues. Germline CDR1 is MNHNY and CDR2 is SVGAGI (reference sequence). V lost 7 bases to trimming and J lost 1 base, with 14 bases between them. The sample consisted of peripheral blood mononuclear cells. The chain carries TRBV6-6 and TRBJ2-7; no definite D call. The source is a man aged 50-59 years in good health. Some clones in this sample may be carry-over from other donors' samples. CDR3 protein: CASTLEIVSYEQYF. Written as DNA, the CDR3 is TGTGCCAGCACCCTGGAGATTGTTTCCTACGAGCAGTACTTC.